Shown below are 27 T cell receptor beta chains from a single sample sequenced in a study of cytomegalovirus exposure and HLA in healthy donors. The PCR ran on 60 Vbeta and 13 Jbeta primers. Repertoires were generated with immunoSEQ multiplex PCR, while TCRdb's copy carries only in-frame clones and drops some. The table records roughly 130,000 clones, just under 80% of them present only once. The sequenced sample consisted of PBMCs. Receptors were obtained from a man under 40 in good health and CMV-seronegative.

The rearrangement uses TRBV28 and TRBJ1-2; D not resolved. Germline CDR1 MDHEN, CDR2 SYDVKM. This CDR3 region has 11 residues. V was clipped by 7 bases and J by 3 bases, with 6 bases between them. The CDR3: CASTSYYGYTF. The CDR3 region has the DNA TGTGCCAGCACGTCCTACTATGGCTACACCTTC.

This sequence joins TRBV10-2 and TRBJ2-2; 8 bases agree with TRBD2. The germline gives CDR1 WSHSY, CDR2 SAAADI. This CDR3 is built from 13 residues. Trimming removed 10 bases from V and 8 bases from J; junction bases left unmatched: 9. CDR3 sequence: CATARGGMGELFF. The CDR3 bases are TGCGCCACCGCCCGGGGGGGAATGGGGGAGCTGTTTTTT.

The rearrangement uses TRBV5-1 and TRBJ2-7, with a weak D call TRBD2 (6 bases). This CDR3 spans 14 amino acids. CDR1 is SGHRS and CDR2 is YFSETQ in the germline V gene. V dropped 4 bases and J dropped 2 bases, with 13 bases sitting between them. In DNA, the CDR3 is TGCGCCAGCAGCCCGGAGGGTGGCACCTACGAGCAGTACTTC. The encoded protein is CASSPEGGTYEQYF.

This chain links TRBV28 with TRBJ2-2; D perhaps matches TRBD1 (5 bases). This CDR3 is built from 16 residues. Germline CDR1 reads MDHEN; CDR2 reads SYDVKM. V shed 6 bases and J shed 1 base, with 15 bases lying between them. In nucleotides, the CDR3 is TGTGCCAGCAGCCCCTCGAGTAGGGGGAACACCGGGGAGCTGTTTTTT. This sequence encodes CASSPSSRGNTGELFF.

This clone was counted between two and nine times. The chain has TRBV5-1 and TRBJ1-1; TRBD1 is a possible D gene (5 bases). Trimming took 3 bases from V and 10 from J, leaving 16 bases between them. The CDR3 covers 13 residues. The germline CDR1 and CDR2 sequences are SGHRS and YFSETQ. CDR3 residues: CASSWTGGVGAFF. In nucleotides, the CDR3 is TGCGCCAGCAGCTGGACCGGGGGAGTTGGAGCTTTCTTT.

This clone was seen a few times. The chain recombines TRBV5-1 with TRBJ2-2, with 11 bases that match TRBD2. The CDR3 runs 17 residues. CDR1 and CDR2 (germline): SGHRS, YFSETQ. Losses at the gene ends were 3 bases for V and 7 bases for J; bases not matched to a gene: 11. The CDR3 region is CASSSRTSGHGIGELFF. The CDR3 region has the DNA TGCGCCAGCAGCTCGCGGACTAGCGGGCATGGGATCGGGGAGCTGTTTTTT.

The chain recombines TRBV28 with TRBJ2-6; D gene ambiguous. Germline values: CDR1 MDHEN, CDR2 SYDVKM. The V gene lost 1 base and the J gene lost 0 bases, with 4 bases spanning the gap. The CDR3 sequence is 15 residues long. In nucleotides, the CDR3 is TGTGCCAGCAGTTTATACAGCTCTGGGGCCAACGTCCTGACTTTC. Translated: CASSLYSSGANVLTF.

The V gene is TRBV9, the J gene TRBJ2-1; D is perhaps TRBD2 (6 bases). Trimming stripped 0 bases from V and 8 bases from J, with 9 bases between. The V gene's germline CDR1 is SGDLS and CDR2 YYNGEE. The CDR3 is made up of 13 amino acids. The CDR3 here is CASSVGWGDEQFF. Written as DNA, the CDR3 is TGTGCCAGCAGCGTAGGCTGGGGGGATGAGCAGTTCTTC.

This clone has just one count. The chain employs TRBV7-9 and TRBJ2-7, with 8 bases fitting TRBD2. The CDR3 is made up of 14 amino acids. V dropped 4 bases and J dropped 4; count of bases not matched to a gene: 6. From germline, CDR1 is SEHNR and CDR2 FQNEAQ (reference sequence). CDR3 nucleotide sequence: TGTGCCAGCAGCTCCGGGGGGGGCGGTTACGAGCAGTACTTC. Encoded protein: CASSSGGGGYEQYF.

The V gene is TRBV5-1, the J gene TRBJ1-1; 7 positions match TRBD1. CDR3 length: 14 amino acids. The germline gives CDR1 SGHRS, CDR2 YFSETQ. J lost 6 bases, V lost 1 base, and 6 bases had no gene match. The CDR3 reads CASSLFPGQAEAFF. The CDR3 bases are TGCGCCAGCAGCTTGTTCCCCGGACAGGCTGAAGCTTTCTTT.

The rearrangement links TRBV2 to TRBJ2-3, with D possibly matching TRBD2 (5 bases). V was pared by 10 bases and J by 6 bases, with 17 bases between. CDR1 is SNHLY and CDR2 is FYNNEI in the germline V gene. The CDR3 totals 13 residues. The CDR3 bases are TGTGCCACCCTATCCGGAGGTTTGGATACGCAGTATTTT. Protein sequence: CATLSGGLDTQYF.

This chain connects TRBV28 to TRBJ2-7, with a weak D call TRBD1 (5 bases). The germline V gene encodes CDR1 MDHEN and CDR2 SYDVKM. V dropped 8 bases and J dropped 4 bases, with 15 bases sitting between them. There are 13 residues in the CDR3. The CDR3 nucleotides are TGTGCCAGCGGTCAGGGCCTCCAATACGAGCAGTACTTC. This translates into CASGQGLQYEQYF.

The rearrangement uses TRBV6-5 and TRBJ1-1, with D uncertain. Germline values: CDR1 MNHEY, CDR2 SVGAGI. The CDR3 loop spans 15 amino acids. Trimming cost V 0 bases and J 0 bases, with 8 bases left between them. The CDR3 DNA follows: TGTGCCAGCAGTTACTCCCGCAGTTTGAACACTGAAGCTTTCTTT. Its protein product is CASSYSRSLNTEAFF.

This clone was picked up one time. The chain recombines TRBV7-2 with TRBJ2-3, with TRBD2 identical over 9 bases. The CDR3 is 18 amino acids. V shed 1 base, J shed 2 bases, and the junction held 10 bases outside the gene matches. In germline, CDR1 is SGHTA, CDR2 FQGNSA. This chain's CDR3 is CASSLGKYSGGNTDTQYF. The CDR3 DNA reads TGTGCCAGCAGCTTAGGAAAGTACAGCGGGGGGAACACAGATACGCAGTATTTT.

This clone was found once. The chain recombines TRBV5-1 with TRBJ2-7; D may be TRBD2 (5 bases). CDR3 length equals 14 residues. Per germline, CDR1 SGHRS and CDR2 YFSETQ. V shed 3 bases and J shed 4 bases, with 14 bases lying between them. The CDR3 region has the DNA TGCGCCAGCAGCTGGACGGGAATCCTTTACGAGCAGTACTTC. Protein: CASSWTGILYEQYF.

V and J are TRBV6-5 and TRBJ1-1; D is unresolved. This CDR3 spans 14 amino acids. CDR1 is MNHEY, CDR2 SVGAGI, per germline. V dropped 0 bases and J dropped 4 bases, with 9 bases sitting between them. The DNA of the CDR3 is TGTGCCAGCAGTTACTCTCAACCTATCACTGAAGCTTTCTTT. As protein: CASSYSQPITEAFF.

The chain has TRBV5-1 and TRBJ2-1; 8 bases align to TRBD1. CDR1 and CDR2 from the germline V gene are SGHRS and YFSETQ. The ends lost 6 bases at V and 0 bases at J; junction bases unmatched: 5. The CDR3 length is 15 residues. The CDR3, as DNA: TGCGCCAGCAAGGAAACAGGGGGCTCCTACAATGAGCAGTTCTTC. Translated: CASKETGGSYNEQFF.

This clone came up once. The chain combines TRBV7-9 with TRBJ2-1; TRBD2 matches 13 bases. The CDR3 is 16 amino acids. CDR1 and CDR2 from the germline V gene are SEHNR and FQNEAQ (reference sequence). Trimming at V came to 5 bases and at J to 5 bases, leaving 6 bases not matched to a gene. The CDR3 nucleotides are TGTGCCAGCAGCCTTCCAACTAGCGGGAGGGACAATGAGCAGTTCTTC. This sequence encodes CASSLPTSGRDNEQFF.

The chain links TRBV19 to TRBJ2-5; D remains unclear. Germline CDR1 and CDR2: LNHDA and SQIVND (reference sequence). The ends were cut back, 3 bases at V and 0 bases at J, with 11 bases in the middle. There are 15 residues in the CDR3. Here the CDR3 DNA reads TGTGCCAGTAGTATTAGTGGGCTGGACCAAGAGACCCAGTACTTC. The encoded protein is CASSISGLDQETQYF.

J is TRBJ1-2 and V is TRBV10-2, with 10 bases that match TRBD1. CDR1 WSHSY and CDR2 SAAADI come from the germline V gene. The length of the CDR3 is 15 residues. Trimming cost V 0 bases and J 6 bases; bases outside gene matches: 4. The CDR3 DNA reads as TGCGCCAGCAGTGAGTCGAGACAGGGGGCGAATGGCTACACCTTC. As protein: CASSESRQGANGYTF.

This clone appeared a single time. The V gene is TRBV5-8, the J gene TRBJ2-2, with D tentatively TRBD2 (6 bases). With 4 bases removed from V and 4 bases from J, the gap between germline ends came to 20 bases. The CDR3 totals 17 residues. The germline gives CDR1 SGHTS, CDR2 YDEGEE. CDR3 sequence: CASSPLFGGTPTGELFF. CDR3 coding DNA: TGTGCCAGCAGCCCACTCTTCGGCGGGACCCCCACCGGGGAGCTGTTTTTT.

This clone came up a few times. This chain links TRBV15 with TRBJ2-7, with 12 bases identical to TRBD2. With 3 bases clipped from V and 4 bases from J, the junction kept 10 bases outside the gene matches. CDR1 LNHNV and CDR2 YYDKDF come from the germline V gene (reference sequence). The CDR3 sequence is 17 residues long. CDR3 in amino acids: CATSSTPWTSGEYEQYF. For the CDR3, the DNA is TGTGCCACCAGCAGTACCCCATGGACTAGCGGGGAATACGAGCAGTACTTC.

The chain uses TRBV7-3 and TRBJ1-1, with D possibly being TRBD1 (5 bases). CDR3 length equals 14 residues. Germline CDR1 reads SGHTA; CDR2 reads FQGTGA. Trimming stripped 5 bases from V and 3 bases from J, with 13 bases between. The CDR3 nucleotides read TGTGCCAGCAGCCGAAGGGGTAGGGACACTGAAGCTTTCTTT. This gives the protein CASSRRGRDTEAFF.

This clone was found once. V usage is TRBV28 and J usage is TRBJ2-1; TRBD2 matches 10 bases. V was pared by 6 bases and J by 2 bases, with 13 bases of the junction left unmatched. CDR3 length: 18 amino acids. The germline V gene has CDR1 MDHEN and CDR2 SYDVKM. The chain's CDR3 is CASSWSAGGSDPYNEQFF. In DNA form, the CDR3 reads TGTGCCAGCAGCTGGTCAGCGGGAGGGTCCGACCCCTACAATGAGCAGTTCTTC. Supplemented by reference TRBV28 and TRBJ2-1, the full variable domain reads DVKVTQSSRYLVKRTGEKVFLECVQDMDHENMFWYRQDPGLGLRLIYFSYDVKMKEKGDIPEGYSVSREKKERFSLILESASTNQTSMYLCASSWSAGGSDPYNEQFFGPGTRLTVL.

This clone is classed as medium-sized (0.01 to 0.1%). The V and J genes are TRBV5-5 and TRBJ1-2; no clear D. CDR1 is SGHKS and CDR2 is YYEKEE in the germline V gene (reference sequence). Trimming took off 0 bases at V and 4 bases at J, with 16 bases between the two ends. CDR3 length: 16 residues. The CDR3 region has the DNA TGTGCCAGCAGCTTGGCCGTTTCACAGCTGCTCTATGGCTACACCTTC. Protein product: CASSLAVSQLLYGYTF.

This clone has a handful of counts. The genes are TRBV5-1 and TRBJ2-3; D is unresolved. V was cut by 0 bases and J by 0 bases, with 11 bases left in between. Germline V CDR1 and CDR2: SGHRS, YFSETQ. The length of the CDR3 is 16 residues. The CDR3 bases are TGCGCCAGCAGCTTGGAACAGTATTATAGCACAGATACGCAGTATTTT. Its translation is CASSLEQYYSTDTQYF.

In its sample, this clone was seen once. The rearrangement joins TRBV28 to TRBJ2-7, with 11 nucleotides matching TRBD2. Germline trimming cut 5 bases from V and 4 bases from J; bases unmatched to any gene: 4. Germline V gene sequence: CDR1 MDHEN, CDR2 SYDVKM. CDR3 length: 14 amino acids. The DNA of the CDR3 is TGTGCCAGCAGTACTAGCGGGGGACTGTACGAGCAGTACTTC. This encodes CASSTSGGLYEQYF.